This T cell receptor (beta chain) was captured in a study of OX40 agonist ivuxolimab in advanced cancers. In terms of the full investigation: Ivuxolimab was an agonistic, fully human IgG2 monoclonal antibody directed against OX40 (CD134), a costimulatory receptor. Intravenous ivuxolimab was administered to patients every 2 weeks at six dose levels: 0.01, 0.1, 0.3, 1.5, 3 and 10 mg/kg. Among the 50 to 55 dose-escalation patients, some 20 had hepatocellular carcinoma, about 15 melanoma, 9 renal cell carcinoma and 9 head and neck cancer. The dose-escalation cohort was about 83% male with a mean age of 60 years, ranging from roughly 23 to 80. Patients were allowed to have had prior anti-PD-1, anti-PD-L1 or anti-CTLA-4 therapy, and approximately 40% of the dose-escalation patients had previously received checkpoint inhibitors. Partial responses occurred in three dose-escalation patients: two with cutaneous melanoma and one with hepatocellular carcinoma. The point of sequencing TCRbeta in the periphery was to test whether ivuxolimab changed TCR sequence diversity and drove clonal T-cell expansion. The paper describes the monotherapy dose-escalation part (N of about 47 patients) of the phase I trial of ivuxolimab. Overall results and qualifications from the work: Low levels of normalized T-cell clonal expansion were also seen in some patients who did not respond. After ivuxolimab, CD8+ T cells had more expanded clones than CD4+ T cells on average. The antigen specificity of the clonally expanded peripheral T cells was not determined. In partial responders in the 0.1-3.0 mg/kg groups, normalized peripheral clonal expansion was found to be among the lowest, especially among CD8+ T cells. At doses of 0.1 to 3.0 mg/kg, clonal expansion of both CD4+ and CD8+ blood T cells was observed from baseline to week 6.

The CDR3, cysteine through phenylalanine, is 17 amino acids long. The only DNA kept is the CDR3, 51 bases in frame from the first base. From the germline V gene (reference sequence), CDR1 is LNHDA and CDR2 is SQIVND. Compared with germline, V lacks 5 bases and J lacks 0 bases; bases without a gene match: 9. Patients with autoimmune disease history or receiving systemic immunosuppression were excluded from the trial. Peripheral blood for TCR sequencing was collected from all dose cohorts at baseline, on cycle 4 day 1, and on cycle 7 day 1. Samples were obtained from an open-label, multicenter, first-in-human phase I dose-escalation trial of ivuxolimab. Adults with locally advanced or metastatic melanoma, renal cell, hepatocellular, or head and neck squamous cell carcinoma were enrolled in the trial. Before TCR sequencing, CD4+ T cells and CD8+ T cells from peripheral blood were sorted into separate populations.

Remarks on this clone: Its binding antigen is unknown. It has no much larger one-base neighbor in the sample; base qualities were not kept.

Genomic DNA was extracted from sorted cells for sequencing of the TCRbeta CDR3 region. The immunoSEQ Assay was used for sequencing of TCRbeta CDR3 regions. The immuneACCESS repertoire file appears here via TCRdb, limited to in-frame rearrangements. These files lack a portion of the clones; in checked studies, under half of the deficit traces to unresolved V genes, and the cause of the others is not known. This sample lists roughly 66,000 clones; roughly four fifths were detected once. The top ten constitute 2.5% of the sample. The specimen was CD4+ or CD8+ T cells sorted from blood, collected in a trial of the OX40 agonist ivuxolimab. The receptor was isolated from an adult with an advanced solid tumor such as melanoma, head and neck, liver or kidney cancer. The sequence is built from TRBV19 and TRBJ2-2; 7 of the junction bases match TRBD1. The CDR3 reads as follows: CASSRDSQLTNTGELFF. The DNA sequence is TGTGCCAGTAGTCGGGACAGCCAACTTACGAACACCGGGGAGCTGTTTTTT.